This T cell receptor beta chain stems from a study of T cells in Graves' hyperthyroidism and ophthalmopathy. Study in general: Before any treatment, at initial diagnosis, peripheral blood was collected. Study outcomes and limitations: A model of 13 V-J features distinguished ophthalmopathy from stable hyperthyroidism.

This CDR3 has 23 amino acids. Germline CDR1 SNHLY, CDR2 FYNNEI. V was clipped by 8 bases and J by 2 bases; unmatched bases: 24. In this sample, this clonotype turned up many times. Its antigen is currently unknown. Hyperthyroidism, newly diagnosed and lasting under 2 months, affected patients aged 18 to 65. Diagnosis relied on clinical symptoms, serum thyroxine and TRAb, thyroid ultrasound and orbital computed tomography. The source material, RNA transcripts, was used to amplify TCR beta CDR3 regions. RT-PCR in the first round (using the HTBI primer set) targeted the TCR CDR3. TCRdb reprocessed the multiplex PCR reads via MiXCR and lists one record per CDR3 protein. The data show 100,000 to 140,000 distinct CDR3 sequences, roughly 15% seen once.

The receptor was derived from a woman in her 50s with Graves' hyperthyroidism. The chain joins TRBV2 to TRBJ2-1; 16 positions match TRBD2. Sequencing used blood. CDR3: CASQPRQGLAGGYRRGTYNEQFF. The CDR3 DNA follows: TGTGCCAGCCAACCTAGACAGGGACTAGCGGGAGGGTACCGTCGGGGCACCTACAATGAGCAGTTCTTC.